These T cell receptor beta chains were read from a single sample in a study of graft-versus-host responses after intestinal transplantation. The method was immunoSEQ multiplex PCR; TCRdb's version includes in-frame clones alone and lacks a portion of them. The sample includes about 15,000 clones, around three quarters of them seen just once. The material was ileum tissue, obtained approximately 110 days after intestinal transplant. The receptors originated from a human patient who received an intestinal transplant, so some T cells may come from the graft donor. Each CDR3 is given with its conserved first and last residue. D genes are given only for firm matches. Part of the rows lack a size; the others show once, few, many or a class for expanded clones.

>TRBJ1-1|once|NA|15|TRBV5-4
CASSQGQLLNTEAFF
TGTGCCAGCAGCCAAGGACAGCTGCTGAACACTGAAGCTTTCTTT
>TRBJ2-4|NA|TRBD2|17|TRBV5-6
CASSLVTSGSPKNIQYF
TGTGCCAGCAGCTTGGTGACTAGCGGGAGCCCCAAAAACATTCAGTACTTC
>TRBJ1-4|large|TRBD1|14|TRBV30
CAWDTGQGDEKLFF
TGTGCCTGGGATACGGGACAGGGGGATGAAAAACTGTTTTTT
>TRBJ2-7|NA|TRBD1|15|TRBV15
CATSRERQGSYEQYF
TGTGCCACCAGCAGAGAACGACAGGGGTCCTACGAGCAGTACTTC
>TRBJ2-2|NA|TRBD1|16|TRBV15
CATSSGDRGKTGELFF
TGTGCCACCAGCAGTGGGGACAGGGGTAAAACCGGGGAGCTGTTTTTT
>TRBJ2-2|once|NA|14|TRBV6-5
CASLSGLRTGELFF
TGTGCCAGCTTAAGCGGCCTGAGGACCGGGGAGCTGTTTTTT
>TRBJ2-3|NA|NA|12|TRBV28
CASSWDTDTQYF
TGTGCCAGCAGTTGGGACACAGATACGCAGTATTTT
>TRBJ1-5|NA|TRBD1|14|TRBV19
CASSMTGGNQPQHF
TGTGCCAGTAGTATGACAGGGGGCAATCAGCCCCAGCATTTT
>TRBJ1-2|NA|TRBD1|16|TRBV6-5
CASSYYPGQANYGYTF
TGTGCCAGCAGTTACTATCCGGGACAGGCTAACTATGGCTACACCTTC
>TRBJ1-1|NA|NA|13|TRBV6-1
CASIGQYYTEAFF
TGTGCCAGCATCGGGCAGTATTACACTGAAGCTTTCTTT
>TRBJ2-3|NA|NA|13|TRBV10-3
CAISALTPDTQYF
TGTGCCATCAGTGCTCTAACCCCAGATACGCAGTATTTT
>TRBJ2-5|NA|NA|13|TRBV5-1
CASSLVSQETQYF
TGCGCCAGCAGCTTGGTAAGCCAAGAGACCCAGTACTTC
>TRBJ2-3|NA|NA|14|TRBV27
CASSLFGGTDTQYF
TGTGCCAGCAGTTTATTTGGGGGTACAGATACGCAGTATTTT
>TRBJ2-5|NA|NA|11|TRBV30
CAWSSNRALYF
TGTGCCTGGAGTTCGAACAGGGCTCTGTACTTC
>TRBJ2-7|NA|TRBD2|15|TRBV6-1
CASSAGLAYSYEQYF
TGTGCCAGCAGTGCCGGACTAGCGTATTCCTACGAGCAGTACTTC
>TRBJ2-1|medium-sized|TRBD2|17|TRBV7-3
CASSLGASGHSYNEQFF
TGTGCCAGCAGCTTAGGCGCTAGCGGGCACTCCTACAATGAGCAGTTCTTC
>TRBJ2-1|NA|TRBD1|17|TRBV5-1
CASSRTTPGQGLDEQFF
TGCGCCAGCAGCCGAACAACACCGGGACAGGGGTTGGATGAGCAGTTCTTC
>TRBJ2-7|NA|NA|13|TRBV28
CASSLGSFYEQYF
TGTGCCAGCAGTTTAGGCTCCTTCTACGAGCAGTACTTC
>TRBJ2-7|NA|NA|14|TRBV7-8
CASSPGHLDYEQYF
TGTGCCAGCAGCCCTGGACACTTGGACTACGAGCAGTACTTC
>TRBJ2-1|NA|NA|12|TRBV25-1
CASKQGRGEQFF
TGTGCCAGCAAACAGGGTCGGGGTGAGCAGTTCTTC
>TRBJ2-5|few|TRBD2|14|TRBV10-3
CASRAGLAGETQYF
TGTGCCAGCAGGGCGGGACTAGCGGGAGAGACCCAGTACTTC
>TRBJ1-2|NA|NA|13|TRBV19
CASSILRFHGYTF
TGTGCCAGTAGTATTTTGAGGTTCCATGGCTACACCTTC
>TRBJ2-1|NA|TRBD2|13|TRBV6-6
CASSSTSWNEQFF
TGTGCCAGCAGTTCGACTAGCTGGAATGAGCAGTTCTTC
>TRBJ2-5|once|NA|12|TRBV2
CASIGLQETQYF
TGTGCCAGCATAGGCTTACAAGAGACCCAGTACTTC
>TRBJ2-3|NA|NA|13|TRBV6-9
CASSYSGTDTQYF
TGTGCCAGCAGTTACAGCGGCACAGATACGCAGTATTTT
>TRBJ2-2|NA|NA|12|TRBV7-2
CASSHNTGELFF
TGTGCCAGCAGCCACAACACCGGGGAGCTGTTTTTT
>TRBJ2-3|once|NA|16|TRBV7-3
CASSLMGPGGADTQYF
TGTGCCAGCAGCTTAATGGGCCCTGGAGGCGCAGATACGCAGTATTTT
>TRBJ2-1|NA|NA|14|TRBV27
CASSYSGWGNEQFF
TGTGCCAGCAGTTACAGCGGGTGGGGGAATGAGCAGTTCTTC
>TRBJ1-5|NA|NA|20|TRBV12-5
CASGRGSNLRGEARDQPQHF
TGTGCTAGTGGGAGGGGGTCGAACTTAAGGGGTGAGGCCCGGGATCAGCCCCAGCATTTT
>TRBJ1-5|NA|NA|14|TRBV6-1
CASSEGDSNQPQHF
TGTGCCAGCAGTGAAGGGGACAGCAATCAGCCCCAGCATTTT
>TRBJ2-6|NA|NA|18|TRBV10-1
CASSDATGDFSGANVLTF
TGCGCCAGCAGTGACGCGACAGGTGATTTCTCTGGGGCCAACGTCCTGACTTTC
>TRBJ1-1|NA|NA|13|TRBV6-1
CASSEQGYTEAFF
TGTGCCAGCAGTGAACAGGGGTACACTGAAGCTTTCTTT
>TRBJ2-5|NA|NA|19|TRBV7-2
CASSLGDKAQFSYQETQYF
TGTGCCAGCAGCTTAGGGGACAAGGCCCAGTTCTCGTACCAAGAGACCCAGTACTTC
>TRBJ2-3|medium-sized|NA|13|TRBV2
CASRDTYTDTQYF
TGTGCCAGCAGGGACACTTACACAGATACGCAGTATTTT
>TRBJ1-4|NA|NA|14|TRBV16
CASSQPTTNEKLFF
TGTGCCAGCAGCCAACCGACAACTAATGAAAAACTGTTTTTT
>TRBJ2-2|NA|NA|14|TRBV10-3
CAISEPQGPGELFF
TGTGCCATCAGTGAGCCTCAGGGGCCCGGGGAGCTGTTTTTT
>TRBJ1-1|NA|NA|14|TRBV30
CAWSPLFGQIQAFF
TGTGCCTGGAGCCCCCTTTTCGGACAGATACAAGCTTTCTTT
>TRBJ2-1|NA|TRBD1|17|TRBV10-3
CAISESRQGASYNEQFF
TGTGCCATCAGTGAGTCTAGACAGGGGGCATCCTACAATGAGCAGTTCTTC
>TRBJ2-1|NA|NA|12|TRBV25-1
CASSDRVSKIIF
TGTGCCAGCAGTGATCGGGTGAGCAAGATAATCTTC
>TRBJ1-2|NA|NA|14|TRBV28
CASSLWVPPYGYTF
TGTGCCAGCAGTTTATGGGTACCCCCCTATGGCTACACCTTC
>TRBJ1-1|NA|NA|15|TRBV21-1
CASSGPGLMNTEAFF
TGTGCCAGCAGCGGCCCGGGACTGATGAACACTGAAGCTTTCTTT